One and the same sample provided the 8 T cell receptor beta chains below, sequenced in a study of shared clonotypes between healthy human individuals. Sequenced by immunoSEQ multiplex PCR; TCRdb stores in-frame clones only, minus some. The sample carries millions of clones, approximately 95% recorded once. The sequenced sample consisted of naive CD4+ T cells sorted from blood. Regarding subset: CD45RA+ positively selected. The receptors stem from a man between 18 and 35 years old in good health.

The V call is TRBV28, the J call TRBJ2-7, with D tentatively TRBD2 (7 bases). Germline CDR1 MDHEN, CDR2 SYDVKM. This CDR3 spans 14 amino acids. Trimming left V 6 bases short and J 4 bases short, with 16 bases between. In nucleotides, the CDR3 is TGTGCCAGCAGGGTCGGGGGGCTAACTTACGAGCAGTACTTC. Its protein is CASRVGGLTYEQYF.

A single count supports this clone. The chain links TRBV30 to TRBJ1-6; D is unclear. Per germline, CDR1 GTSNPN and CDR2 SVGIG (reference sequence). The CDR3 sequence is 12 residues long. Trimming took off 4 bases at V and 5 bases at J, with 6 bases between the two ends. The CDR3 DNA sequence: TGTGCCTGGAAATCTGATAATTCACCCCTCCACTTT. Translation gives CAWKSDNSPLHF.

J is TRBJ1-2 and V is TRBV5-6; 9 bases map to TRBD1. Germline CDR1 and CDR2: SGHDT and YYEEEE. This CDR3 spans 15 amino acids. Trimming cost V 3 bases and J 6 bases; bases outside gene matches: 9. The CDR3 is CASSYLTNRGHGYTF. The CDR3 nucleotides read TGTGCCAGCAGCTACCTAACGAACAGGGGGCATGGCTACACCTTC.

Turning to this clone: Other DNA sequences in this specimen translate into the identical CDR3. The J gene is TRBJ2-7, the V gene TRBV28; 10 bases are a match to TRBD1. Germline CDR1 and CDR2: MDHEN and SYDVKM. The junction had 6 bases not matched to a gene; V was cut back by 3 bases and J by 7 bases. There are 14 residues in the CDR3. In DNA, the CDR3 is TGTGCCAGCAGTTTGACAGGGGGCTTGAGGGAGCAGTACTTC. It translates to CASSLTGGLREQYF.

The chain uses TRBV10-3 and TRBJ2-7; D call uncertain. From germline, CDR1 is ENHRY and CDR2 SYGVKD. The CDR3 is 12 amino acids. Trimming removed 6 bases from V and 3 bases from J, with 9 bases in between. In DNA form, the CDR3 reads TGTGCCATCAGCCCAACCATCTACGAGCAGTACTTC. The encoded protein is CAISPTIYEQYF.

The chain joins TRBV4-3 to TRBJ1-4; no clear D gene. Germline assignment: CDR1 LGHNA and CDR2 YSLEER. This CDR3 region has 17 residues. V was clipped by 4 bases and J by 5 bases, with 20 bases between them. As DNA, the CDR3 is TGCGCCAGCAGCCCCGAGAGGACCATAACTCCGAATGAAAAACTGTTTTTT. Protein product: CASSPERTITPNEKLFF.

The chain uses TRBV27 and TRBJ2-2; unclear D gene. The length of the CDR3 is 13 residues. CDR1 is MNHEY and CDR2 is SMNVEV in the germline V gene (reference sequence). Deletions cut 6 bases from V and 6 bases from J, with 11 bases between. CDR3 loop: CASSRTSAGELFF. Here the CDR3 DNA reads TGTGCCAGCAGCCGGACGTCTGCCGGGGAGCTGTTTTTT.

The chain has TRBV7-2 and TRBJ2-7; D unresolved. The length of the CDR3 is 16 residues. Germline V gene lookup returns CDR1 SGHTA and CDR2 FQGNSA. V was clipped by 5 bases and J by 1 base, with 18 bases between them. The CDR3 region is CASSRSLVAQSYEQYF. In DNA form, the CDR3 reads TGTGCCAGCAGCCGAAGTTTGGTCGCGCAGTCCTACGAGCAGTACTTC. The whole variable domain, filled in from reference TRBV7-2 and TRBJ2-7, reads GAGVSQSPSNKVTEKGKDVELRCDPISGHTALYWYRQSLGQGLEFLIYFQGNSAPDKSGLPSDRFSAERTGGSVSTLTIQRTQQEDSAVYLCASSRSLVAQSYEQYFGPGTRLTVT.